Listed below are T cell receptor beta chains from one sample, sequenced in a study of cytomegalovirus exposure and HLA in healthy donors. The method was immunoSEQ multiplex PCR; TCRdb's version includes in-frame clones alone and lacks a portion of them. The data contain approximately 280,000 clones, around 90% of them singletons. Sequencing was performed on PBMCs. Receptors were obtained from a woman in her late teens or twenties in good health and CMV-seronegative. The conserved cysteine and the conserved F or W are not part of the CDR3 here. A D gene is named only where the DNA matches it firmly.

v_call | d_call | cdr3_aa
TRBV29-1 | TRBD1 | SVEARGLGNTEAF
TRBV14 | NA | ASSRATRTDTQY
TRBV7-3 | NA | ASSLVVGGGYT
TRBV30 | NA | AWSPTLDRNSPLH
TRBV27 | TRBD1 | ASSSETGGPKTEAF
TRBV9 | NA | ASSVAGGLNTGELF
TRBV19 | NA | ASSGPGYNEQF
TRBV5-6 | NA | ASSLGRRQENYGYT
TRBV5-1 | NA | ASSLGSRVYNEQF
TRBV10-2 | NA | ASSRSGGTEAF
TRBV14 | NA | ASSQAGFDPEAF
TRBV14 | TRBD1 | ASSVDRAYGYT